One sample yielded the 9 T cell receptor beta chains listed below, sequenced in a study of shared clonotypes between healthy human individuals. Repertoires were generated with immunoSEQ multiplex PCR, while TCRdb's copy carries only in-frame clones and drops some. The sample yields about 2.4 million clones, under 95% seen once. The sequenced sample consisted of naive CD4+ T cells from PBMCs. Subset given: CD45RA+ positively selected. These receptors were taken from a man between 18 and 35 years old in good health. Some clones in this sample may be carry-over from other donors' samples.

This clone was recorded once. The chain employs TRBV9 and TRBJ2-7, with D possibly TRBD2 on 6 matching bases. Germline V gene data show CDR1 as SGDLS and CDR2 as YYNGEE. Deletions cut 1 base from V and 6 bases from J, with 11 bases between. This CDR3 is 13 amino acids long. The CDR3 sequence is CASSVMAGSEQYF. DNA of the CDR3: TGTGCCAGCAGCGTAATGGCGGGGTCCGAGCAGTACTTC. Full variable domain (rest looked up from reference TRBV9 and TRBJ2-7): DSGVTQTPKHLITATGQRVTLRCSPRSGDLSVYWYQQSLDQGLQFLIQYYNGEERAKGNILERFSAQQFPDLHSELNLSSLELGDSALYFCASSVMAGSEQYFGPGTRLTVT.

The gene calls are TRBV18 and TRBJ2-5, with TRBD2 as a possible D gene (5 bases). The J call may be faulty, since TRBJ2-7 better matches the DNA end. The CDR3 is 15 residues long. Germline CDR1 and CDR2: KGHSH and LQKENI. CDR3 region: CASSARTGVSYEQYF. The CDR3 DNA reads TGTGCCAGCTCAGCACGTACCGGGGTCAGCTACGAGCAGTACTTC.

V is TRBV7-2 and J is TRBJ2-1; the D is unclear. The CDR3 covers 17 residues. Trimming removed 0 bases from V and 5 bases from J, with 17 bases in between. Germline V lookup: CDR1 SGHTA, CDR2 FQGNSA. CDR3 sequence reads: CASSLAHPRAFHNEQFF. CDR3 sequence (DNA): TGTGCCAGCAGCTTAGCCCATCCTCGAGCCTTTCACAATGAGCAGTTCTTC.

The chain uses TRBV6-1 and TRBJ1-2; D ambiguous. Germline CDR1 MNHNS, CDR2 SASEGT. The CDR3 contains 13 residues. V shed 6 bases and J shed 0 bases, with 8 bases lying between them. CDR3 in amino acids: CASSQRTNYGYTF. CDR3 nucleotides: TGTGCCAGCAGCCAGAGGACTAACTATGGCTACACCTTC.

The J gene is TRBJ1-6, the V gene TRBV10-3; a weak D match, TRBD1 (5 bases). The CDR3 sequence is 14 residues long. Trimming removed 6 bases from V and 5 bases from J, with 11 bases in between. Germline V gene sequence: CDR1 ENHRY, CDR2 SYGVKD. The CDR3 DNA sequence: TGTGCCATCAGAAGGACACCCGATAATTCACCCCTCCACTTT. Amino acid sequence: CAIRRTPDNSPLHF.

J is TRBJ1-1 and V is TRBV9; D remains unclear. The CDR3 is made up of 14 amino acids. Germline lookup yields CDR1 SGDLS and CDR2 YYNGEE. V was shortened by 0 bases and J by 6 bases, with 12 bases between the two germline ends. This CDR3 reads CASSVARVASEAFF. CDR3 in DNA: TGTGCCAGCAGCGTAGCTCGGGTCGCGTCTGAAGCTTTCTTT.

The V call is TRBV4-3, the J call TRBJ1-2; TRBD1 matches at 10 bases. Germline CDR1 reads LGHNA; CDR2 reads YSLEER. The CDR3 is 17 amino acids. V was pared by 0 bases and J by 7 bases, with 11 bases of the junction left unmatched. CDR3 DNA sequence: TGCGCCAGCAGCCAAGATTTGTCGGGACAGGGGATGAGTGGCTACACCTTC. It codes for CASSQDLSGQGMSGYTF.

This chain joins TRBV5-1 and TRBJ2-7; tentatively, D is TRBD1 (6 bases). Germline-derived CDR1 and CDR2 are SGHRS and YFSETQ. This CDR3 has 16 amino acids. Trimming took 0 bases from V and 0 from J, leaving 13 bases between them. The CDR3 is CASSLAPPTGSYEQYF. CDR3 DNA sequence: TGCGCCAGCAGCTTGGCCCCCCCGACAGGCTCCTACGAGCAGTACTTC.

Here the CDR3 reads CASSGGSGRVNEQFF. The CDR3 DNA reads as TGTGCCAGCAGCGGAGGCAGCGGGAGAGTCAATGAGCAGTTCTTC. The chain carries TRBV9 and TRBJ2-1; TRBD2 aligns across 8 bases. J was trimmed by 6 bases and V by 3 bases; bases with no gene match: 8. The CDR3 runs 15 residues. Germline V gene lookup returns CDR1 SGDLS and CDR2 YYNGEE.